The rows below give T cell receptor beta chains drawn from one sample of a study of beta chain features in type 1 diabetes. Some clones are missing from TCRdb's copy, which holds only in-frame ones; the method was immunoSEQ multiplex PCR. The sample lists about 650,000 clones, roughly 12% occurring once. What was sequenced was naive CD4+ T cells from blood. These TCRs come from a man in his thirties or forties with type 1 diabetes. CDR3s include the opening cysteine and the closing phenylalanine or tryptophan. Fields, in order: V gene, clone size, D gene, J gene, CDR3 protein, CDR3 DNA. D genes are given only for firm matches. For some rows the clone size is stated as once, few or many, or as a class when expanded; others skip it.

TRBV7-8	.	.	TRBJ2-1	CASSLEVGRGLDGQIF	TGTGCCAGCAGCTTAGAGGTCGGCAGGGGATTGGATGGGCAGATCTTC
TRBV10-2	.	.	TRBJ2-1	CASGADGNYNEQFF	TGCGCCAGCGGCGCCGACGGAAACTACAATGAGCAGTTCTTC
TRBV29-1	few	.	TRBJ2-3	CSVDGSPDTQYF	TGCAGCGTTGATGGTAGCCCAGATACGCAGTATTTT
TRBV27	few	.	TRBJ2-1	CASSPSRGNEQFF	TGTGCCAGCAGTCCTTCTAGGGGGAATGAGCAGTTCTTC
TRBV11-3	.	.	TRBJ1-1	CASSWRTFETEAFF	TGTGCCAGCAGCTGGCGGACCTTCGAAACTGAAGCTTTCTTT
TRBV5-1	.	.	TRBJ2-7	CASSPANPAYEQYF	TGCGCCAGCAGCCCTGCGAACCCTGCTTACGAGCAGTACTTC
TRBV2	.	.	TRBJ2-7	CASRRDISYEQYF	TGTGCCAGCAGGAGGGACATTTCCTACGAGCAGTACTTC
TRBV9	few	TRBD1	TRBJ1-6	CASSTGQANSPLHF	TGTGCCAGCAGCACCGGACAGGCAAATTCACCCCTCCACTTT
TRBV28	few	.	TRBJ1-5	CASRPAGPASDQPQHF	TGTGCCAGCAGGCCCGCCGGCCCCGCTTCTGATCAGCCCCAGCATTTT
TRBV7-8	few	.	TRBJ1-5	CASSSYREPQPQHF	TGTGCCAGCAGCTCTTACAGGGAGCCTCAGCCCCAGCATTTT
TRBV4-3	few	TRBD1	TRBJ2-2	CASSRQGAANTGELFF	TGCGCCAGCAGCCGTCAGGGGGCGGCGAACACCGGGGAGCTGTTTTTT
TRBV2	few	TRBD1	TRBJ2-7	CASGDRGYEQYF	TGTGCCAGCGGGGACAGAGGCTACGAGCAGTACTTC
TRBV29-1	few	TRBD1	TRBJ1-1	CSALDRGGTEAFF	TGCAGCGCCTTAGACAGGGGGGGCACTGAAGCTTTCTTT
TRBV28	few	TRBD2	TRBJ2-3	CASSLPRLAGVGTDTQYF	TGTGCCAGCAGTCTCCCCCGTCTAGCGGGGGTTGGAACAGATACGCAGTATTTT
TRBV11-2	few	.	TRBJ2-5	CASSLDPYQETQYF	TGTGCCAGCAGCTTAGACCCGTACCAAGAGACCCAGTACTTC
TRBV6-5	few	.	TRBJ1-3	CASSYGTHPSGNTIYF	TGTGCCAGCAGTTATGGAACTCACCCCTCTGGAAACACCATATATTTT
TRBV7-6	.	.	TRBJ2-1	CASSSRSTGHNEQFF	TGTGCCAGCAGCTCGCGCTCGACAGGTCACAATGAGCAGTTCTTC
TRBV7-3	.	TRBD1	TRBJ1-2	CASSLDGGTGSPYGYTF	TGTGCCAGCAGCTTGGACGGCGGGACAGGGTCGCCCTATGGCTACACCTTC
TRBV19	.	.	TRBJ2-5	CASSRDRRQETQYF	TGTGCCAGTAGCCGCGACAGAAGACAAGAGACCCAGTACTTC
TRBV7-9	.	TRBD1	TRBJ2-1	CASSVIQGPNEQFF	TGTGCCAGCAGTGTAATACAGGGGCCCAATGAGCAGTTCTTC
TRBV5-1	few	TRBD1	TRBJ2-7	CASSIDRVRYEQYF	TGCGCCAGCAGCATCGACAGGGTAAGGTACGAGCAGTACTTC
TRBV29-1	.	.	TRBJ2-3	CSVPGTMTDTQYF	TGCAGCGTTCCTGGGACAATGACAGATACGCAGTATTTT
TRBV5-1	few	.	TRBJ2-6	CASSPEGSGANVLTF	TGCGCCAGCAGCCCGGAGGGGTCCGGGGCCAACGTCCTGACTTTC
TRBV15	.	.	TRBJ2-3	CATSRSHTDTQYF	TGTGCCACCAGCAGATCCCACACAGATACGCAGTATTTT
TRBV7-9	few	TRBD1	TRBJ1-2	CASSQKGQGKGGYTF	TGTGCCAGCAGCCAGAAGGGACAGGGCAAGGGTGGCTACACCTTC
TRBV5-8	.	.	TRBJ1-5	CASSWDPKDQPQHF	TGTGCCAGCAGCTGGGACCCCAAAGATCAGCCCCAGCATTTT
TRBV20-1	.	.	TRBJ2-5	CSAAHRETQYF	TGCAGTGCTGCCCACCGGGAGACCCAGTACTTC
TRBV7-9	.	.	TRBJ2-7	CASSLSGGGYEQYF	TGTGCCAGCAGCCTTTCAGGCGGAGGCTACGAGCAGTACTTC
TRBV27	.	TRBD2	TRBJ2-3	CASRRTSVSTDTQYF	TGTGCCAGCCGCCGGACTAGCGTGAGCACAGATACGCAGTATTTT
TRBV7-9	few	.	TRBJ1-5	CASSLQGNQPQHF	TGTGCCAGCAGTCTTCAGGGCAATCAGCCCCAGCATTTT
TRBV25-1	.	TRBD2	TRBJ2-1	CASTGGLAGYNEQFF	TGTGCCAGCACCGGAGGACTAGCTGGTTACAATGAGCAGTTCTTC